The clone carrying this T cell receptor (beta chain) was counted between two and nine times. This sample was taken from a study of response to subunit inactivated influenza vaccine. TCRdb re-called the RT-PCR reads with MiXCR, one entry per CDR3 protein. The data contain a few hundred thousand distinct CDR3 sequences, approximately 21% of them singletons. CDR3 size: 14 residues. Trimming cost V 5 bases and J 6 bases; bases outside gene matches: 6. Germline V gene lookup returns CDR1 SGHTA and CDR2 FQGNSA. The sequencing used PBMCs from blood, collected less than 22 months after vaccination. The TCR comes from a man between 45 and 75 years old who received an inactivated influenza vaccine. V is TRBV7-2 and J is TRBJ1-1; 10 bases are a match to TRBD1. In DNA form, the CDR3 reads TGTGCCAGCAGCCCCAGACAGGGGGCCCCTGAAGCTTTCTTT. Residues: CASSPRQGAPEAFF.